The source of this T cell receptor beta chain is a study of identifying expanded T cells in peripheral blood. About this clone itself: As yet, its antigen is unknown.

Findings of the study overall: Across healthy donors, higher total template counts meant significantly greater approximately two-week count variance. Technical replicates showed approximately 1.2 changed clones; two weeks approximately 16; four weeks 19.

Clones were sequenced by immunoSEQ multiplex PCR, and TCRdb holds only the in-frame ones, with some missing. The data contain approximately 130,000 clones, more than 80% of them singletons. Trimming shortened V by 4 bases and J by 6 bases, and 12 bases separated the two germline ends. CDR3 length equals 14 residues. Looked up from germline, CDR1 is SNHLY and CDR2 is FYNNEI. This clonotype was obtained from a person between 18 and 75 years old in good health. The chain couples TRBV2 to TRBJ2-2, with D possibly matching TRBD1 (5 bases). The sample comprised blood. The CDR3: CASSGPGNAGELFF. CDR3 coding DNA: TGTGCCAGCAGTGGTCCAGGGAATGCCGGGGAGCTGTTTTTT.